This entry concerns a single TCR beta chain. This sample was included in a study of CD8 T cells in Susac syndrome. RNA in amounts of about 0.45 to 1 ug was reverse transcribed with random hexamers. Amplification of TCR beta CDR3 was carried out by immunoSEQ multiplex PCR, which covered 54 Vbeta and 13 Jbeta segments. TCRdb independently ran MiXCR on the immunoSEQ multiplex PCR reads; one entry per CDR3 protein. Counted here are about 76,000 distinct CDR3 sequences, 91% occurring once; the ten biggest clones make up just over 0.5%. Trimming removed 5 bases at V and 0 bases at J, with 10 bases between. Germline lookup yields CDR1 MNHEY and CDR2 SMNVEV (reference sequence). CDR3 length equals 14 residues.

This clonotype was sampled from a human donor with multiple sclerosis. Sequencing was done on a sample of CD8+ T cells from PBMCs. J is TRBJ1-1 and V is TRBV27; no definite D call. The CDR3 spells CASSSSLVNTEAFF. DNA of the CDR3: TGTGCCAGCAGTAGCAGTCTCGTGAACACTGAAGCTTTCTTT.